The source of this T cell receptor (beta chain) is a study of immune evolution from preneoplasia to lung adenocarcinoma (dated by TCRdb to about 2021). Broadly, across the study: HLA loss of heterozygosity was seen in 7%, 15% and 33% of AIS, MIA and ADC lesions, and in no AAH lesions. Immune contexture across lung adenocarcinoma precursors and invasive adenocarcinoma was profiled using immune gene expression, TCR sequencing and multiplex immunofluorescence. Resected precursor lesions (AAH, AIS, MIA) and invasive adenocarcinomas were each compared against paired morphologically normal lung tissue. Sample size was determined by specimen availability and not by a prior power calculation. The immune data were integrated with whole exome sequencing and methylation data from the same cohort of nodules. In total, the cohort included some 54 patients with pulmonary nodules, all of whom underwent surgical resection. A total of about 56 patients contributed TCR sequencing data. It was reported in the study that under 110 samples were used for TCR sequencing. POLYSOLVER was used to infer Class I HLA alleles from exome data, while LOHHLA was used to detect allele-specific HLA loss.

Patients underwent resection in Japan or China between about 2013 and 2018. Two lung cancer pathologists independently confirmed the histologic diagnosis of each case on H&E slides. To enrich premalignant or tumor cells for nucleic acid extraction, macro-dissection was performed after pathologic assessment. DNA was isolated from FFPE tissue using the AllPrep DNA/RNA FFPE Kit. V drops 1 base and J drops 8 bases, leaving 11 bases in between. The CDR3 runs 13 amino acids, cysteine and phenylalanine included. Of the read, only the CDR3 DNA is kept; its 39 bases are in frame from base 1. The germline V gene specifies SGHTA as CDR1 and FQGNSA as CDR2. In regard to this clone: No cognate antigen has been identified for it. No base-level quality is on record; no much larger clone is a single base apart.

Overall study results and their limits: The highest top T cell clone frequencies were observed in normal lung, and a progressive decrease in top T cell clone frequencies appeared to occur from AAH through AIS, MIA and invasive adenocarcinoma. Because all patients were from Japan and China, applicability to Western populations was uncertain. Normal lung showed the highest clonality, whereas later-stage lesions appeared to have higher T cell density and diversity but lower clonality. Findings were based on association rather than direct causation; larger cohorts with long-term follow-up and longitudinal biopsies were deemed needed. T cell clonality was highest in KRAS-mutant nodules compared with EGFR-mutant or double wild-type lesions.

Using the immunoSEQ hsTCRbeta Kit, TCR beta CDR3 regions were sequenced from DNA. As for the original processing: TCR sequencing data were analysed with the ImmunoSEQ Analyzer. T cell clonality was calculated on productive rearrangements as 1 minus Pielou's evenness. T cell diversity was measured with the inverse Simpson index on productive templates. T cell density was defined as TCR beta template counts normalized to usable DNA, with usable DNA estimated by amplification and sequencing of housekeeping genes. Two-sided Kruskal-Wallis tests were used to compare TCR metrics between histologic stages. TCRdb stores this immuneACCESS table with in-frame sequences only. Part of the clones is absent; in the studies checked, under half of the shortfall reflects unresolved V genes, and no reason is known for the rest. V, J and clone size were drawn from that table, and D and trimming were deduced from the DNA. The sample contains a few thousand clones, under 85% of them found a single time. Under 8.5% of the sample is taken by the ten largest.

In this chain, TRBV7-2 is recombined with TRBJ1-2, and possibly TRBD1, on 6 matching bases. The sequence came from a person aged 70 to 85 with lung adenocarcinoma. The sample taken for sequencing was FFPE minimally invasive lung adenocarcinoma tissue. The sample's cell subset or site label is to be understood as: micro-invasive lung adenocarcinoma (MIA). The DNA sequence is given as TGTGCCAGCAGCTTAGTTAGGGGGGTAGGCTACACCTTC. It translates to CASSLVRGVGYTF.